These 17 T cell receptor beta chains came from one sample sequenced in a study of T-cell reconstitution after alpha-beta-depleted transplantation in children. Unique molecular identifiers were used to barcode this TCRbeta library. One entry per CDR3 protein results from TCRdb running MiXCR on the PCR reads. Among 260,000 or so distinct CDR3 sequences, 12% were seen once, and the ten largest hold 2% to 3%. This sample comprised PBMCs from the stem cell graft donor, obtained from the stem cell graft. Receptors were obtained from a human donor who donated a stem cell graft to a child with acute lymphoblastic leukemia.

This clonotype has at least ten counts. The CDR3 loop is CASSPGKERRPSTDTQYF. The CDR3 DNA reads TGTGCCAGCTCACCGGGAAAAGAACGGCGACCAAGCACAGATACGCAGTATTTT. The V call is TRBV18, the J call TRBJ2-3; no firm D call. Germline CDR1 KGHSH, CDR2 LQKENI. The length of the CDR3 is 18 residues. V was shortened by 3 bases and J by 0 bases, with 19 bases between the two germline ends.

This clonotype came up once. The chain joins TRBV6-1 to TRBJ1-5; perhaps TRBD1 as D (5 bases). V was pared by 5 bases and J by 4 bases, with 15 bases between. The CDR3 extends over 15 amino acids. Germline lookup yields CDR1 MNHNS and CDR2 SASEGT. As DNA, the CDR3 is TGTGCCAGCAGTCCCCTTCGGGGGACTAATCAGCCCCAGCATTTT. Translating it yields CASSPLRGTNQPQHF.

This chain joins TRBV20-1 and TRBJ1-3; D uncertain. The CDR3 runs to 14 residues. The V gene's germline CDR1 is DFQATT and CDR2 SNEGSKA (reference sequence). V lost 5 bases and J 5 bases, leaving 16 bases between the germline ends. Here the CDR3 reads CSAAGLAHRNTIYF. CDR3 coding DNA: TGCAGTGCTGCAGGTCTTGCCCACAGAAACACCATATATTTT.

This clonotype was detected ten times or more. V usage is TRBV5-4 and J usage is TRBJ1-1; D gene ambiguous. Per germline, CDR1 SGHNT and CDR2 YYREEE (reference sequence). The ends were cut back, 2 bases at V and 6 bases at J, with 14 bases in the middle. CDR3 size: 14 residues. CDR3 bases: TGTGCCAGCAGCTTCCCAGGAAGGACCCCTGAAGCTTTCTTT. It is translated as CASSFPGRTPEAFF.

This clonotype appeared many times. This chain joins TRBV7-9 and TRBJ2-3; D call uncertain. V was trimmed by 2 bases and J by 2 bases, leaving 8 bases between them. The germline gives CDR1 SEHNR, CDR2 FQNEAQ (reference sequence). The CDR3 loop spans 14 amino acids. This CDR3 is CASSLNSDTDTQYF. CDR3 DNA sequence: TGTGCCAGCAGCTTAAACTCGGACACAGATACGCAGTATTTT.

This clonotype was seen ten or more times. The V call is TRBV20-1, the J call TRBJ2-7; D could derive from TRBD1 or TRBD2 (5 bases each). This CDR3 contains 14 residues. CDR1 and CDR2 from the germline V gene are DFQATT and SNEGSKA (reference sequence). V lost 6 bases to trimming and J lost 0 bases, with 15 bases between them. The CDR3, as DNA: TGCAGTGCCGCCGGGACCTCGACCTCCTACGAGCAGTACTTC. This translates into CSAAGTSTSYEQYF.

V usage is TRBV20-1 and J usage is TRBJ2-1; 7 nucleotides match TRBD2. This CDR3 is built from 15 residues. Germline-derived CDR1 and CDR2 are DFQATT and SNEGSKA (reference sequence). CDR3 protein: CFCAQASGSYNEQFF. The DNA of the CDR3 is TGCTTCTGCGCCCAGGCTAGCGGCTCCTACAATGAGCAGTTCTTC.

This clonotype was seen a handful of times. The gene calls are TRBV18 and TRBJ2-5; TRBD1 aligns across 8 bases. This CDR3 contains 16 residues. Germline V gene sequence: CDR1 KGHSH, CDR2 LQKENI. The trim removed 4 bases at V and 1 base at J, leaving 8 bases unmatched. The CDR3 DNA reads as TGTGCCAGCTCACTCGGGACAGGAAGAGTCCAAGAGACCCAGTACTTC. Translated, it gives CASSLGTGRVQETQYF. Looking up the rest from reference TRBV18 and TRBJ2-5 gives the full variable domain: NAGVMQNPRHLVRRRGQEARLRCSPMKGHSHVYWYRQLPEEGLKFMVYLQKENIIDESGMPKERFSAEFPKEGPSILRIQQVVRGDSAAYFCASSLGTGRVQETQYFGPGTRLLVL.

This clonotype has ten or more counts. The chain has TRBV10-3 and TRBJ2-7; D not certain. Germline assignment: CDR1 ENHRY and CDR2 SYGVKD. CDR3 size: 11 residues. Trimming pared 10 bases from V and 5 bases from J, leaving 12 bases between. In nucleotides, the CDR3 is TGTGCCACCTCACTAAGGAACGAGCAGTACTTC. This encodes CATSLRNEQYF.

The genes are TRBV20-1 and TRBJ2-1, with 11 bases matching TRBD2. Losses at the gene ends were 4 bases for V and 0 bases for J; bases not matched to a gene: 2. This CDR3 contains 15 residues. CDR1 and CDR2 from the germline V gene are DFQATT and SNEGSKA (reference sequence). In DNA, the CDR3 is TGCAGTGCTATAGCGGGGGGGAGCTCCTACAATGAGCAGTTCTTC. Translation gives CSAIAGGSSYNEQFF.

This chain connects TRBV7-9 to TRBJ2-3; 9 bases align to TRBD2. This CDR3 is 15 amino acids long. Germline lookup yields CDR1 SEHNR and CDR2 FQNEAQ (reference sequence). V was clipped by 5 bases and J by 6 bases; unmatched bases: 9. CDR3 amino acids: CASSAGTSSIDTQYF. CDR3 coding DNA: TGTGCCAGCAGCGCCGGGACTAGCAGTATTGATACGCAGTATTTT.

This clonotype was seen many times. This chain links TRBV7-9 with TRBJ1-1; maybe TRBD1 (5 bases). This CDR3 contains 13 residues. V dropped 3 bases and J dropped 6 bases, with 11 bases sitting between them. Germline assignment: CDR1 SEHNR and CDR2 FQNEAQ (reference sequence). CDR3 bases: TGTGCCAGCAGCTTTATGAGGGGAGCTGAAGCTTTCTTT. Residues: CASSFMRGAEAFF.

This clonotype was recorded many times. The J gene is TRBJ2-3, the V gene TRBV9; D not certain. Looked up from germline, CDR1 is SGDLS and CDR2 is YYNGEE. The CDR3 spans 12 residues. V gave up 5 bases and J gave up 6 bases, with 10 bases separating them. The CDR3 spells CASSTDKDTQYF. The CDR3 nucleotides read TGTGCCAGCAGTACTGACAAGGATACGCAGTATTTT.

This clonotype was picked up many times. The chain links TRBV20-1 to TRBJ1-2, with 7 bases lining up with TRBD1. Germline CDR1 reads DFQATT; CDR2 reads SNEGSKA (reference sequence). The CDR3 consists of 15 residues. The V and J ends lost 2 bases and 0 bases, in that order; junction bases with no gene match: 6. The CDR3 nucleotides are TGCAGTGCTAGACGGGACAGCTCCCCTAACTATGGCTACACCTTC. It encodes CSARRDSSPNYGYTF.

This clonotype has at least ten counts. V and J are TRBV4-3 and TRBJ2-3; D is possibly TRBD2 (6 bases). There are 15 residues in the CDR3. V was clipped by 0 bases and J by 7 bases, with 14 bases between them. Germline V gives CDR1 LGHNA, CDR2 YSLEER. The CDR3 DNA is TGCGCCAGCAGCCAAGACACTAGCTGGGGGAATACGCAGTATTTT. It specifies CASSQDTSWGNTQYF.

This clonotype has a count of ten or more. This chain connects TRBV4-2 to TRBJ1-1; 10 nucleotides match TRBD1. The CDR3 extends over 14 amino acids. The trim removed 0 bases at V and 5 bases at J, leaving 0 bases unmatched. In germline, CDR1 is LGHNA, CDR2 YNFKEQ. This chain's CDR3 is CASSQEGQGTEAFF. DNA of the CDR3: TGTGCCAGCAGCCAAGAGGGACAGGGGACTGAAGCTTTCTTT.

This clonotype was detected many times. The chain combines TRBV7-6 with TRBJ2-1, with 7 bases identical to TRBD1. The J segment lost 6 bases and the V segment lost 2 bases, leaving 4 bases of the junction unmatched. Germline CDR1 SGHVS, CDR2 FNYEAQ. The CDR3 is made up of 14 amino acids. The CDR3 DNA reads as TGTGCCAGCAGCTTAAAGGGGGCCCCCAATGAGCAGTTCTTC. This sequence encodes CASSLKGAPNEQFF.